A single sample is the source of the 18 T cell receptor beta chains below, sequenced in a study of blood T cell repertoires in COVID-19. Profiled with immunoSEQ multiplex PCR; TCRdb holds only in-frame clones, not every one. The sample records some 260,000 clones, 87% being singletons. Material: peripheral blood. All receptors derive from a man younger than 35 with active or convalescent COVID-19.

The chain uses TRBV5-1 and TRBJ1-4; tentative D call: TRBD1 (6 bases). V dropped 4 bases and J dropped 3 bases, with 13 bases sitting between them. CDR1 and CDR2 from the germline V gene are SGHRS and YFSETQ. This CDR3 has 15 residues. CDR3 protein: CASSVQGLANEKLFF. CDR3 DNA: TGCGCCAGCAGCGTACAGGGTTTGGCTAATGAAAAACTGTTTTTT.

The CDR3, as DNA: TGTGCCAGCAGTTACCGGACAGGATCTAATGAAAAACTGTTTTTT. This gives the protein CASSYRTGSNEKLFF. The rearrangement joins TRBV6-6 to TRBJ1-4; 7 bases match TRBD1. J gave up 3 bases and V 2 bases, and 3 bases lay outside the gene matches. In germline, CDR1 is MNHNY, CDR2 SVGAGI (reference sequence). This CDR3 is 15 amino acids long.

The chain joins TRBV12-3 or TRBV12-4 to TRBJ2-2; D is undetermined. Trimming left V 7 bases short and J 1 base short, with 7 bases between. This CDR3 contains 13 residues. The CDR3 protein is CASIPRNTGELFF. Here the CDR3 DNA reads TGTGCCAGCATCCCCCGGAACACCGGGGAGCTGTTTTTT.

CDR3 sequence reads: CASSPSRIHEQFF. CDR3 DNA: TGTGCCAGCTCACCCTCGAGAATCCATGAGCAGTTCTTC. The chain combines TRBV18 with TRBJ2-1; D is ambiguous. CDR1 is KGHSH and CDR2 is LQKENI in the germline V gene. The CDR3 is 13 amino acids. Trimming removed 3 bases at V and 8 bases at J, with 11 bases between.

This clone has only one observation. The chain joins TRBV4-3 to TRBJ2-7; 7 nucleotides line up with TRBD2. Germline CDR1 and CDR2: LGHNA and YSLEER. Germline trimming cut 4 bases from V and 7 bases from J; bases unmatched to any gene: 7. The length of the CDR3 is 13 residues. This CDR3 reads CASSPRLALEQYF. The CDR3 coding sequence is TGCGCCAGCAGCCCTCGACTAGCTCTGGAGCAGTACTTC.

This chain links TRBV30 with TRBJ1-3, with 8 bases aligning to TRBD1. Germline CDR1 reads GTSNPN; CDR2 reads SVGIG (reference sequence). Germline trimming cut 6 bases from V and 0 bases from J; bases unmatched to any gene: 13. CDR3 length: 17 residues. The CDR3 here is CACWTGQGVPSGNTIYF. In nucleotides, the CDR3 is TGTGCCTGTTGGACAGGGCAAGGTGTTCCCTCTGGAAACACCATATATTTT.

The chain carries TRBV27 and TRBJ1-1, with D uncertain. Trimming shortened V by 3 bases and J by 1 base, and 9 bases separated the two germline ends. The CDR3 has 14 amino acids. The germline CDR1 and CDR2 sequences are MNHEY and SMNVEV (reference sequence). The CDR3 DNA follows: TGTGCCAGCAGTTTTACCCAGAAGAACACTGAAGCTTTCTTT. This gives the protein CASSFTQKNTEAFF.

J is TRBJ2-7 and V is TRBV28; TRBD1 aligns across 8 bases. The V gene end was trimmed by 6 bases and the J gene end by 4 bases; junction bases not matched to a gene: 8. The V gene's germline CDR1 is MDHEN and CDR2 SYDVKM. The CDR3 consists of 14 residues. CDR3 amino acids: CASRVQGAVYEQYF. The CDR3 bases are TGTGCCAGCAGGGTTCAGGGGGCGGTGTACGAGCAGTACTTC.

The chain recombines TRBV5-4 with TRBJ1-2; tentatively, D is TRBD1 (5 bases). The CDR3 has 15 amino acids. V lost 4 bases to trimming and J lost 2 bases, with 15 bases between them. Germline-derived CDR1 and CDR2 are SGHNT and YYREEE (reference sequence). DNA for the CDR3: TGTGCCAGCAGCCCGAAGGGGTCAGGCAACTATGGCTACACCTTC. Encoded protein: CASSPKGSGNYGYTF. Full variable domain (outside the CDR3, taken from reference TRBV5-4 and TRBJ1-2): ETGVTQSPTHLIKTRGQQVTLRCSSQSGHNTVSWYQQALGQGPQFIFQYYREEENGRGNFPPRFSGLQFPNYSSELNVNALELDDSALYLCASSPKGSGNYGYTFGSGTRLTVV.

The chain uses TRBV7-9 and TRBJ2-7; D remains ambiguous. The CDR3 runs 11 residues. V shed 5 bases and J shed 6 bases, with 8 bases lying between them. CDR1 and CDR2 (germline): SEHNR, FQNEAQ (reference sequence). The CDR3 sequence: CASSPLGEQYF. The CDR3 DNA is TGTGCCAGCAGCCCGCTAGGCGAGCAGTACTTC.

V is TRBV10-3 and J is TRBJ1-5, with 7 nucleotides matching TRBD1. The CDR3 loop spans 14 amino acids. CDR1 is ENHRY and CDR2 is SYGVKD in the germline V gene. V shed 4 bases, J shed 2 bases, and the junction held 2 bases outside the gene matches. The DNA of the CDR3 is TGTGCCATCAGTGCAGGGGGTGGCAATCAGCCCCAGCATTTT. Its translation: CAISAGGGNQPQHF.

The rearrangement links TRBV10-3 to TRBJ1-5, with TRBD1 as a possible D gene (5 bases). With 2 bases removed from V and 3 bases from J, the gap between germline ends came to 17 bases. This CDR3 is 17 amino acids long. Germline CDR1 and CDR2: ENHRY and SYGVKD. CDR3 amino acids: CAISESDTGRPNQPQHF. CDR3 DNA: TGTGCCATCAGTGAGAGTGATACAGGAAGACCCAATCAGCCCCAGCATTTT.

This sequence joins TRBV29-1 and TRBJ2-2; 7 nucleotides align to TRBD2. This CDR3 is built from 14 residues. The germline CDR1 and CDR2 sequences are SQVTM and ANQGSEA. Unmatched junction bases numbered 5, after V lost 7 bases and J lost 0 bases. CDR3: CSGASGANTGELFF. CDR3 nucleotide sequence: TGCAGCGGGGCTAGCGGAGCGAACACCGGGGAGCTGTTTTTT.

V gene TRBV27 combines with J gene TRBJ2-7; 10 bases align to TRBD2. The V gene end was trimmed by 6 bases and the J gene end by 6 bases; junction bases not matched to a gene: 8. The germline CDR1 and CDR2 sequences are MNHEY and SMNVEV (reference sequence). This CDR3 contains 14 residues. This CDR3 is CASRSSGSPLEQYF. The CDR3 coding sequence is TGTGCCAGCAGATCTAGCGGGAGCCCTCTCGAGCAGTACTTC.

V usage is TRBV5-4 and J usage is TRBJ2-1, with D possibly matching TRBD2 (6 bases). CDR3 length equals 13 residues. Germline V CDR1 and CDR2: SGHNT, YYREEE (reference sequence). V was clipped by 8 bases and J by 8 bases, with 17 bases between them. The CDR3 loop is CASSARGVDEQFF. DNA of the CDR3: TGTGCCAGTTCGGCGCGGGGAGTGGATGAGCAGTTCTTC.

This chain joins TRBV18 and TRBJ2-5, with D perhaps matching TRBD1 (5 bases). The V end was cut by 0 bases, the J end by 5 bases, with 7 bases between. CDR1 and CDR2 (germline): KGHSH, LQKENI. The CDR3 has 13 amino acids. The CDR3 protein is CASSPPSGETQYF. The CDR3 nucleotides are TGTGCCAGCTCACCACCATCAGGGGAGACCCAGTACTTC.

The genes are TRBV14 and TRBJ1-1; D is unresolved. Deletions cut 7 bases from V and 4 bases from J, with 13 bases between. This CDR3 region has 13 residues. Looked up from germline, CDR1 is SGHDN and CDR2 is FVKESK. For the CDR3, the DNA is TGTGCCAGCATGGGGAGGGATTTCACTGAAGCTTTCTTT. Protein product: CASMGRDFTEAFF.

J is TRBJ2-7 and V is TRBV6-6; 7 bases align to TRBD2. This CDR3 contains 14 residues. Germline values: CDR1 MNHNY, CDR2 SVGAGI (reference sequence). V lost 5 bases, J lost 5 bases, and 9 bases stayed unmatched. CDR3 sequence reads: CASSPRREVDEQYF. The CDR3 DNA sequence: TGTGCCAGCAGTCCGCGACGGGAGGTCGACGAGCAGTACTTC.